Listed below are T cell receptor beta chains from one sample, sequenced in a study of blood T cell repertoires in COVID-19. Clones were sequenced by immunoSEQ multiplex PCR, and TCRdb holds only the in-frame ones, with some missing. The repertoire has roughly 170,000 clones, 84% of them found once; the top ten carry about 7%. Source material: peripheral blood. The source is a human donor in a cohort sampled during active COVID-19. The CDR3 runs from the conserved cysteine through the conserved F or W. Each record gives: CDR3 protein, CDR3 DNA, D gene, J gene, V gene, clone size. A D gene is named only where the DNA matches it firmly. Not every row has a clone size; where given, it reads once, few, many or a size class.

CASSRTGSWNGYTF | TGTGCCAGCAGCCGGACAGGTAGTTGGAATGGCTACACCTTC | TRBD1 | TRBJ1-2 | TRBV7-9 | NA
CASSLDFWTGTDNSPLHF | TGTGCCAGCAGCTTAGATTTCTGGACAGGGACCGATAATTCACCCCTCCACTTT | TRBD1 | TRBJ1-6 | TRBV11-2 | once
CASSLAPIPANEKLFF | TGCGCCAGCAGCTTGGCACCGATTCCAGCTAATGAAAAACTGTTTTTT | NA | TRBJ1-4 | TRBV5-1 | once
CASSQTSDRHTGELFF | TGCGCCAGCAGTCAAACGTCGGACAGACACACCGGGGAGCTGTTTTTT | NA | TRBJ2-2 | TRBV23-1 | NA
CASTYTGQGREKLFF | TGTGCCAGCACTTATACCGGACAGGGGAGGGAAAAACTGTTTTTT | TRBD1 | TRBJ1-4 | TRBV6-6 | NA
CATSRDRAGVSGNTIYF | TGTGCCACCAGCAGAGATCGGGCAGGGGTCTCTGGAAACACCATATATTTT | NA | TRBJ1-3 | TRBV15 | few
CASSQDDQRQETQYF | TGTGCCAGCAGCCAAGATGATCAGCGGCAAGAGACCCAGTACTTC | NA | TRBJ2-5 | TRBV3-1/TRBV3-2 | NA
CASSLAQQNTEAFF | TGCGCCAGCAGCTTGGCCCAACAGAACACTGAAGCTTTCTTT | NA | TRBJ1-1 | TRBV5-1 | NA
CASSESGNYGYTF | TGTGCCAGCAGTGAATCGGGAAACTATGGCTACACCTTC | NA | TRBJ1-2 | TRBV25-1 | NA
CASSQSRLGGEQFF | TGTGCCAGCAGCCAGTCGAGGTTAGGGGGCGAGCAGTTCTTC | TRBD1 | TRBJ2-1 | TRBV3-1/TRBV3-2 | NA